This paragraph covers one T cell receptor (beta chain) sequence. This specimen comes from a study of T cells expressing NK-cell markers. The authors generated TCR beta cDNA through 5'RACE template switching with UMIs. TCRdb processed the 5' RACE reads again and assigns one entry to each CDR3 protein, with no DNA. The sample includes 200,000 to 300,000 distinct CDR3 sequences. Sequencing was done on a sample of blood T cells: a sorted CD56 or NKG2C T cell subset, CD4+ or CD8+ T cells, or bulk PBMC T cells (not recorded which). This receptor was taken from a man between 18 and 29 years old in good health.

The CDR3 reads CSATGTGFNQPQHF. The V call is TRBV20-1, the J call TRBJ1-5; the D call of TRBD1 rests on TCRdb alone, since no DNA is present to check it. Per the germline V gene, CDR1 is DFQATT and CDR2 is SNEGSKA (reference sequence). The CDR3 spans 14 residues.